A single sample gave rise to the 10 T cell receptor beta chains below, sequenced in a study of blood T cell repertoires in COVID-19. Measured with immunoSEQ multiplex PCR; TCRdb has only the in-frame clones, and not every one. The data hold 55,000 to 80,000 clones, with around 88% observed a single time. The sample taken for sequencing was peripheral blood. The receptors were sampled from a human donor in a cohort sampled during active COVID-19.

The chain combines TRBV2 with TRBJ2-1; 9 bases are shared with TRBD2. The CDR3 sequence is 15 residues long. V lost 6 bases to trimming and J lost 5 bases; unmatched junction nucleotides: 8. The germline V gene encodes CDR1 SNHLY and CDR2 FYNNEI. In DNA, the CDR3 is TGTGCCAGCAGCGGCGGGGGGGCCGGCGACAATGAGCAGTTCTTC. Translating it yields CASSGGGAGDNEQFF.

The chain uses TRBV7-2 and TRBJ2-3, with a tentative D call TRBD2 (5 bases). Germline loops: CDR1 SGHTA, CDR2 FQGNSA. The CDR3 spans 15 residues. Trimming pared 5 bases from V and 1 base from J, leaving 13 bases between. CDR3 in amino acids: CASSPSTRGTDTQYF. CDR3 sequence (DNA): TGTGCCAGCAGCCCGAGCACTAGAGGCACAGATACGCAGTATTTT.

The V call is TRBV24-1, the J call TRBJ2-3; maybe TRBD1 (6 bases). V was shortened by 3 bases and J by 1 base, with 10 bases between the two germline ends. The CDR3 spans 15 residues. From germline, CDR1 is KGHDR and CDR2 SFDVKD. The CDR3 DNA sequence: TGTGCCACCAGTGATGGGACAATCCGCACAGATACGCAGTATTTT. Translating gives CATSDGTIRTDTQYF.

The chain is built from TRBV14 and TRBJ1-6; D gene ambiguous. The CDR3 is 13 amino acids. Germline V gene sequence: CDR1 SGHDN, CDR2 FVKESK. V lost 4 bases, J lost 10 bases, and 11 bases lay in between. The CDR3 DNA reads TGTGCCAGCAGCCCCCGACTGCGCTCACCCCTCCACTTT. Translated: CASSPRLRSPLHF.

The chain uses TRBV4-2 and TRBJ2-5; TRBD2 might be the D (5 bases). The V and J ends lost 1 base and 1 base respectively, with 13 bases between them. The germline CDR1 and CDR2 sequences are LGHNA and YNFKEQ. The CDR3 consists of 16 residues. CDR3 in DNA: TGTGCCAGCAGCCAAGTCGGGGTAGGGCCCCAAGAGACCCAGTACTTC. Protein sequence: CASSQVGVGPQETQYF.

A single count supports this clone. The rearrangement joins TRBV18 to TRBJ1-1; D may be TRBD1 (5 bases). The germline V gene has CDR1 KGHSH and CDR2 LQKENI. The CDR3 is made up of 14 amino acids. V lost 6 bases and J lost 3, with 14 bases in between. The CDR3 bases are TGTGCCAGCTCTCAGGGCCCGGGGGACACTGAAGCTTTCTTT. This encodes CASSQGPGDTEAFF.

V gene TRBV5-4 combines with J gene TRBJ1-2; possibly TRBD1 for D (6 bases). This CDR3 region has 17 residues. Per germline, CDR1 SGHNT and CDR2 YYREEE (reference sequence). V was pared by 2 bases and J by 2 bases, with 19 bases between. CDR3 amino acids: CASSFPTGGGRNYGYTF. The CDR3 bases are TGTGCCAGCAGCTTCCCTACTGGGGGGGGCAGAAACTATGGCTACACCTTC.

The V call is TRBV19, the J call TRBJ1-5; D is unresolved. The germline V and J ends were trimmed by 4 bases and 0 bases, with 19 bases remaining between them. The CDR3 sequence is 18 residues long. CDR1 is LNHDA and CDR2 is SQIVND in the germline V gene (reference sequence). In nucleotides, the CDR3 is TGTGCCAGTAGTACGGTCGGGAGCTTACTTTATAGCAATCAGCCCCAGCATTTT. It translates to CASSTVGSLLYSNQPQHF.

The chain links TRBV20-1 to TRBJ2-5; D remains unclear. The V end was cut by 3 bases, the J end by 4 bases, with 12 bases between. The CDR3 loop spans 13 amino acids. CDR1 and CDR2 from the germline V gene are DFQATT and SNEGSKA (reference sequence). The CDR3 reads CSASTTVRETQYF. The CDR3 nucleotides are TGCAGTGCTAGTACGACTGTGCGAGAGACCCAGTACTTC.

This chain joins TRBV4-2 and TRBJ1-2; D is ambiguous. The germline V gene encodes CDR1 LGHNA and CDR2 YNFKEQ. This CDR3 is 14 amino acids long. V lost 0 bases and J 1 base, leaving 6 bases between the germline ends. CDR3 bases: TGTGCCAGCAGCCAAGATCCGTTTAACTATGGCTACACCTTC. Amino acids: CASSQDPFNYGYTF.